This T cell receptor (beta chain) was observed in a study of shared clonotypes between healthy human individuals. A remark on this clone: Its antigen is currently unknown. The sample has other DNA sequences that encode this CDR3 too.

Study-level results: The study found lower generation probabilities in non-shared clonotypes than in those shared by all four donors.

In the sorted-subset replicate PCRs, 150 to 200 ng DNA, some 30,000 T cell genomes, was used. Generated by immunoSEQ multiplex PCR, the TCRdb table keeps only in-frame clones and is missing some. The repertoire has about 1,500,000 clones, over 95% of them found once; the top ten carry 1.2%. All donors qualified as healthy HIV-negative adults and had experienced no recent acute infections or vaccinations. Deletions cut 3 bases from V and 0 bases from J, with 6 bases between. This CDR3 has 14 residues. Germline V lookup: CDR1 SGHRS, CDR2 YFSETQ. This receptor was obtained from a man under 40 in good health. Source material: naive CD4+ T cells sorted from blood. The subset here: CD45RA+ positively selected. The V gene is TRBV5-1, the J gene TRBJ2-2, with D possibly being TRBD1 (6 bases). CDR3 sequence reads: CASSWDTNTGELFF. Written as DNA, the CDR3 is TGCGCCAGCAGCTGGGACACGAACACCGGGGAGCTGTTTTTT.